The present T cell receptor (beta chain) was sequenced within a study of shared clonotypes between healthy human individuals. Germline CDR1 SGHTA, CDR2 FQGNSA. The V gene lost 4 bases and the J gene lost 7 bases, with 13 bases spanning the gap. CDR3 length equals 13 residues. Generated by immunoSEQ multiplex PCR, the TCRdb table keeps only in-frame clones and is missing some. The repertoire holds about 2.4 million clones, with approximately 90% as singletons. The TCR sequence derives from a man aged 18 to 29 in good health. The chain recombines TRBV7-2 with TRBJ1-1; no clear D gene. Sequenced material: naive CD4+ T cells sorted from blood. The subset was: CD45RA+ positively selected. CDR3 DNA sequence: TGTGCCAGCAGCTCCGAACACAGAGTTGAAGCTTTCTTT. Translated: CASSSEHRVEAFF.